This T cell receptor (beta chain) stems from a study of metastatic and nonmetastatic thyroid tumors. Study-level information: Comparison of repertoires was carried out across blood and tumor or nodule tissue from malignant and benign thyroid patients.

No patient had received any treatment before thyroid surgery. This clone was seen a handful of times. What it binds is unknown. With 5 bases clipped from V and 2 bases from J, the junction kept 3 bases outside the gene matches. CDR3 length: 14 amino acids. Study-level findings and limits: Patients with malignant thyroid tumors reportedly had significantly higher TCR beta diversity than those with benign nodules, in blood and tumor.

MiXCR was used by TCRdb to re-call the PCR reads. Of tens of thousands of clones listed, approximately 25% are singletons. This clonotype was sampled from a female donor with papillary thyroid cancer or a benign thyroid nodule (not recorded which). Some clones in this sample may be carry-over from other donors' samples. Sequenced: tumor tissue. The V gene is TRBV12-3 or TRBV12-4, the J gene TRBJ2-7; 10 bases map to TRBD1. This CDR3 is CASSTGQGAYEQYF. CDR3 DNA sequence: TGTGCCAGCAGTACCGGACAGGGGGCCTACGAGCAGTACTTC.